Listed here is a single T cell receptor (beta chain). This clone has only one observation. Its recognized antigen is unknown. The junction shows a germline mismatch at one end, possibly a read error. In Seattle, one collaborating source enrolled patients while the infection was active and tracked those patients longitudinally over the course of disease. Collaborating institutions collected whole blood in K2EDTA tubes following their own protocols. For TCRbeta analysis, collaborators shipped samples as frozen whole blood, isolated PBMCs, or DNA extracted from either of those sample types. TCRbeta CDR3 regions were amplified from genomic DNA by means of the immunoSEQ Assay, a bias-controlled multiplex PCR. On the authors' methods: The number of nucleated cells in each sample was estimated from the amplification of reference gene primers within the assay. To quantify the absolute abundance of each unique TCRbeta CDR3 rearrangement, sequence reads were collapsed and filtered. For each sample, productive Simpson clonality was calculated as the square root of Simpson's diversity index over productive rearrangements. Entries here come from immuneACCESS through TCRdb and include only in-frame sequences with V and J called. Some clones fail to appear in such tables; in the studies checked, an unresolved V gene covers under half of the shortfall, and the cause of the remainder is unknown. V and J calls and clone size are given by that table; D and trimming were obtained from the DNA. In this sample the table shows almost 90,000 clones, around 90% of which occur a single time. Roughly 6.3% of the sample lies in the top ten.

These data are taken from a study of blood T cell repertoires in COVID-19 (dated by TCRdb to 2020 to 2022). Turning to the overall study: The collaborator samples originated in the United States, Italy and Spain and spanned the acute and convalescent phases of COVID-19. The prospective study material was composed of cDNA or gDNA derived from T cells, B-cell-depleted T cells, or PBMCs. The dataset comprised deeply sampled blood TCRbeta repertoires from subjects exposed to, actively infected with, or recovered from COVID-19. The repertoires were made available in a free public database intended to serve as a resource for research on the immune response to SARS-CoV-2. The samples were drawn from the first 160 participants of the ongoing ImmuneRACE study and from roughly 1,300 subjects provided by 6 global collaborators. Sample metadata almost always included a de-identified subject ID, COVID-19 status, age in years and sex. Where available, HLA class I and class II types were taken from metadata supplied by the sample provider and were not determined by assay-based typing. What the work shows at the level of the full study, not this receptor alone: How much clinical and demographic metadata was included differed by source and by participant, and the metadata was provided uncurated.

For CDR1 and CDR2, the germline V gene lists MDHEN and SYDVKM. The cysteine opens and the phenylalanine closes a CDR3 of 15 amino acids. Only the CDR3 DNA stays, 45 bases, in frame from base 1. This TCR was recovered from a man aged 18 to 29 with COVID-19, enrolled during active disease. The sample taken for sequencing was peripheral blood. The rearranged segments are TRBV28 and TRBJ1-4; the junction holds 9 bases that match TRBD1. The DNA is TGCGCCAGCAGTTTCAGGGACAGGGTTCGTGAAAAACTGTTTTTT. Its coded protein is CASSFRDRVREKLFF.